This T cell receptor (beta chain) was retrieved from a study of CXCR3-negative and CXCR3-positive naive CD8 T cells. As concerns this clonotype: No antigen is known for it.

Triplicates of about 300,000 cells were sorted from each CD8+ T cell subset. The CDR3 totals 16 residues. Whole-study results and caveats: Post-cryopreservation CXCR3 expression was partly diminished, and the bulk of assays employed fresh PBMCs.

The study made its TRB cDNA libraries by 5' RACE, adding UMI labels. Following a re-call of the 5' RACE reads, TCRdb has one entry per CDR3 protein and lacks DNA. This repertoire comprises about 43,000 distinct CDR3 sequences; its ten largest clones make up about 11%. The chain employs TRBV21-1 and TRBJ1-1; TCRdb's D call, TRBD1, is unchecked because there is no DNA. TRBV21-1 is annotated as a pseudogene. What was sequenced was memory CD8+ T cells from blood. This receptor was obtained from a human donor in good health. Some clones in this sample may be carry-over from other donors' samples. This CDR3 reads CASSAHWVGGVSEAFF.